In this sample, the clone carrying this TCR beta chain turned up once. This sample was included in a study of T cell changes during pregnancy in multiple sclerosis. Germline CDR1 and CDR2: SGHRS and YFSETQ. CDR3 length equals 15 residues. With V trimmed by 0 bases and J by 4 bases, 3 bases remained unmatched. Assay: immunoSEQ multiplex PCR; the TCRdb copy retains only in-frame clones and omits some. Of over 50,000 clones in the sample, approximately 85% were seen once. Material: peripheral blood, obtained in the first trimester of pregnancy. The TCR sequence derives from a female donor with multiple sclerosis, enrolled in a pregnancy study. The chain employs TRBV5-1 and TRBJ2-3; 9 nucleotides match TRBD2. The CDR3 region has the DNA TGCGCCAGCAGCTTGGTTAGCGGGAGATCAGATACGCAGTATTTT. Encoded protein: CASSLVSGRSDTQYF.